A single sample is the source of the 15 T cell receptor beta chains below, sequenced in a study of OX40 agonist ivuxolimab in advanced cancers. Profiling relied on immunoSEQ multiplex PCR, and the TCRdb table lists in-frame clones only, not all of them. The sample lists approximately 62,000 clones, 90% to 95% occurring once. Sequencing used CD4+ or CD8+ T cells sorted from blood, obtained in a trial of the OX40 agonist ivuxolimab. Every receptor here comes from an adult with an advanced solid tumor such as melanoma, head and neck, liver or kidney cancer.

A few counts support this clone. The rearrangement joins TRBV27 to TRBJ1-1; D unresolved. V lost 7 bases to trimming and J lost 0 bases, with 12 bases between them. The germline CDR1 and CDR2 sequences are MNHEY and SMNVEV (reference sequence). This CDR3 is built from 14 residues. CDR3 amino acids: CASTQAGLNTEAFF. DNA of the CDR3: TGTGCCAGCACCCAGGCCGGATTGAACACTGAAGCTTTCTTT.

This chain uses TRBV7-7 with TRBJ2-5; tentatively, D is TRBD1 or TRBD2 (5 bases each). Trimming took 2 bases from V and 1 from J, leaving 8 bases between them. The CDR3 length is 14 residues. Germline V lookup: CDR1 SSHAT, CDR2 FNYEAQ (reference sequence). The CDR3 spells CASSLNGGQETQYF. CDR3 nucleotide sequence: TGTGCCAGCAGCTTAAATGGGGGCCAAGAGACCCAGTACTTC.

The table lists this clone with a few counts. This rearrangement joins TRBV4-1 to TRBJ1-2, with TRBD1 matching over 7 bases. Losses at the gene ends were 0 bases for V and 3 bases for J; bases not matched to a gene: 7. This CDR3 has 16 amino acids. Germline V gene data show CDR1 as MGHRA and CDR2 as YSYEKL. In DNA, the CDR3 is TGCGCCAGCAGCCAAGATCGAAGACAGGGAGACTATGGCTACACCTTC. Translated: CASSQDRRQGDYGYTF.

The CDR3 region has the DNA TGTGCCAGCAGCTTGGCGGGGGGGCGCGACGAGCAGTACTTC. Its protein is CASSLAGGRDEQYF. This rearrangement joins TRBV7-3 to TRBJ2-7; 9 nucleotides align to TRBD2. Germline CDR1 SGHTA, CDR2 FQGTGA. Germline trimming cut 3 bases from V and 5 bases from J; bases unmatched to any gene: 5. The CDR3 runs to 14 residues.

CDR3: CASRTSGRGLTGELFF. DNA for the CDR3: TGTGCCAGCAGAACTAGCGGGAGGGGACTCACCGGGGAGCTGTTTTTT. This chain connects TRBV2 to TRBJ2-2; 13 positions match TRBD2. CDR1 is SNHLY, CDR2 FYNNEI, per germline. V lost 6 bases, J lost 4 bases, and 5 bases stayed unmatched. CDR3 length: 16 residues.

The chain couples TRBV13 to TRBJ2-7; the D is unclear. Looked up from germline, CDR1 is PRHDT and CDR2 is FYEKMQ (reference sequence). The V end was cut by 3 bases, the J end by 2 bases, with 8 bases between. The length of the CDR3 is 13 residues. The CDR3 coding sequence is TGTGCCAGCAGCTTTGGTCGTGCCTACGAGCAGTACTTC. Translation gives CASSFGRAYEQYF.

This clone was counted a few times. The V call is TRBV27, the J call TRBJ2-1; the match to TRBD2 covers 14 bases. The CDR3 length is 17 residues. Germline V CDR1 and CDR2: MNHEY, SMNVEV (reference sequence). Trimming cost V 4 bases and J 4 bases; bases outside gene matches: 6. The CDR3: CASSWGLAGAGYNEQFF. The CDR3, as DNA: TGTGCCAGCAGTTGGGGACTAGCGGGAGCGGGGTACAATGAGCAGTTCTTC.

The rearrangement joins TRBV5-4 to TRBJ1-3; D gene unclear. Germline V gene lookup returns CDR1 SGHNT and CDR2 YYREEE (reference sequence). The length of the CDR3 is 16 residues. V dropped 4 bases and J dropped 0 bases, with 14 bases sitting between them. The CDR3: CASSPPGTSSGNTIYF. The CDR3 DNA follows: TGTGCCAGCAGCCCCCCTGGCACCAGCTCTGGAAACACCATATATTTT. The full variable domain, rest sourced from reference TRBV5-4 and TRBJ1-3, is ETGVTQSPTHLIKTRGQQVTLRCSSQSGHNTVSWYQQALGQGPQFIFQYYREEENGRGNFPPRFSGLQFPNYSSELNVNALELDDSALYLCASSPPGTSSGNTIYFGEGSWLTVV.

The CDR3 sequence: CASSESAGLMRTQYF. CDR3 DNA sequence: TGTGCCAGCAGTGAAAGTGCCGGTTTAATGCGGACCCAGTACTTC. The rearrangement uses TRBV2 and TRBJ2-5, with D hard to call. The V end lost 2 bases, the J end lost 7 bases, and 17 bases lay between the germline ends. This CDR3 spans 15 amino acids. Germline V gene sequence: CDR1 SNHLY, CDR2 FYNNEI.

The chain couples TRBV19 to TRBJ2-1; 8 nucleotides line up with TRBD2. CDR3 size: 17 residues. V lost 5 bases, J lost 0 bases, and 9 bases stayed unmatched. Germline lookup yields CDR1 LNHDA and CDR2 SQIVND (reference sequence). This CDR3 is CASSAVILADSYNEQFF. The DNA for the CDR3 is TGTGCCAGTAGTGCCGTTATACTAGCGGACTCCTACAATGAGCAGTTCTTC. Complete variable domain (other parts from reference TRBV19 and TRBJ2-1): DGGITQSPKYLFRKEGQNVTLSCEQNLNHDAMYWYRQDPGQGLRLIYYSQIVNDFQKGDIAEGYSVSREKKESFPLTVTSAQKNPTAFYLCASSAVILADSYNEQFFGPGTRLTVL.

The chain is built from TRBV6-1 and TRBJ1-2, with D perhaps matching TRBD1 (5 bases). V was clipped by 6 bases and J by 5 bases, with 10 bases between them. The CDR3 loop spans 12 amino acids. Germline CDR1 is MNHNS and CDR2 is SASEGT. CDR3: CASRDIGYGYTF. In DNA, the CDR3 is TGTGCCAGCAGGGACATAGGATATGGCTACACCTTC.

The chain is built from TRBV7-6 and TRBJ2-7; 7 bases line up with TRBD1. Trimming cost V 5 bases and J 2 bases; bases outside gene matches: 9. CDR3 length: 15 amino acids. Germline loops: CDR1 SGHVS, CDR2 FNYEAQ. CDR3 region: CASSANRDSAYEQYF. The CDR3 bases are TGTGCCAGCAGCGCGAACCGGGACAGTGCCTACGAGCAGTACTTC.

This clone has only one observation. The chain recombines TRBV7-6 with TRBJ2-3; D might be TRBD2 (6 bases). V dropped 1 base and J dropped 6 bases, with 8 bases sitting between them. Per germline, CDR1 SGHVS and CDR2 FNYEAQ. The CDR3 totals 13 residues. The DNA of the CDR3 is TGTGCCAGCAGCTTAGGGGCGGGGGATACGCAGTATTTT. Translation: CASSLGAGDTQYF.

This chain links TRBV19 with TRBJ2-1; D not resolved. The length of the CDR3 is 15 residues. Germline V gives CDR1 LNHDA, CDR2 SQIVND (reference sequence). With 5 bases removed from V and 0 bases from J, the gap between germline ends came to 11 bases. The CDR3 DNA is TGTGCCAGTAGTGTTTCGTCCGTCTCCTACAATGAGCAGTTCTTC. It encodes CASSVSSVSYNEQFF.

The chain joins TRBV5-3 to TRBJ2-4; TRBD2 agrees at 7 bases. TRBV5-3 is annotated as an ORF whose role is uncertain. J was trimmed by 4 bases and V by 4 bases; bases with no gene match: 5. The CDR3 totals 14 residues. The CDR3 loop is CARSATSAKNIQYF. Here the CDR3 DNA reads TGTGCCAGAAGCGCTACTAGCGCTAAAAACATTCAGTACTTC.